This T cell receptor beta chain was sequenced in a study of OX40 agonist ivuxolimab in advanced cancers. Background for the entire study: The costimulatory receptor OX40 (CD134) was targeted by ivuxolimab, a fully human IgG2 agonistic monoclonal antibody. Intravenous ivuxolimab was administered to patients every 2 weeks at six dose levels: 0.01, 0.1, 0.3, 1.5, 3 and 10 mg/kg. Among the approximately 50 dose-escalation patients, 19 had hepatocellular carcinoma, roughly 15 melanoma, 9 renal cell carcinoma and 9 head and neck cancer. In the dose-escalation cohort, around four fifths of patients were male, and the mean age was approximately 60 years with a range of 23 to 79. Prior anti-PD-1, anti-PD-L1 or anti-CTLA-4 therapy was permitted, and approximately 40% of dose-escalation patients had received checkpoint inhibitors. Partial responses were achieved by three dose-escalation patients, of whom one had hepatocellular carcinoma and two had cutaneous melanoma. Peripheral TCRbeta sequencing was intended to test whether TCR sequence diversity was altered and clonal T-cell expansion was caused by ivuxolimab. The paper describes the monotherapy dose-escalation part (N ≈ 52 patients) of the phase I trial of ivuxolimab.

Patients with autoimmune disease history or receiving systemic immunosuppression were excluded from the trial. Peripheral blood for TCR sequencing was drawn from every dose cohort at baseline, at cycle 4 day 1 and at cycle 7 day 1. Samples were obtained from an open-label, multicenter, first-in-human phase I dose-escalation trial of ivuxolimab. Adults with locally advanced or metastatic melanoma, renal cell carcinoma, hepatocellular carcinoma or head and neck squamous cell carcinoma were enrolled in the trial. Before TCR sequencing, CD4+ and CD8+ T cells were separately sorted from peripheral blood. The CDR3 contains 13 residues, cysteine and phenylalanine counted. The kept DNA is CDR3 alone, 39 bases in frame from the first base. V is pared back by 8 bases and J by 3 bases, with 12 bases lying between the germline termini. Taken from the germline V gene, the CDR1 and CDR2 loops are SGHTA and FQGTGA.

Genomic DNA was isolated from the sorted cells so that the TCRbeta CDR3 region could be sequenced. The immunoSEQ Assay was used to sequence the TCRbeta CDR3 regions. As stored in TCRdb, this immuneACCESS dataset retains in-frame rearrangements with V and J assigned. A fraction of the clones does not appear; measured against another copy, unresolved V genes explain less than half of the discrepancy, and the remainder lacks a known reason. This sample has fewer than 85,000 clones in its table, and approximately 83% of those were observed once. Together, the top ten hold about 2% of the sample. Concerning this clone itself: Which antigen it targets is not known. It has no much larger one-base neighbor in the sample; base qualities were not kept.

Paper-wide results and their limitations: In the 0.1-3.0 mg/kg groups, partial responders were among the patients with the lowest normalized peripheral clonal expansion, particularly in CD8+ T cells. Antigen specificity was not determined for the clonally expanded peripheral T cells. Low levels of normalized T-cell clonal expansion were also seen in some nonresponding patients. Clonal expansion of both CD4+ and CD8+ blood T cells was observed from baseline to week 6 at doses 0.1 to 3.0 mg/kg. After ivuxolimab, expanded clones were on average more numerous among CD8+ T cells than among CD4+ T cells.

This TCR was recovered from an adult with an advanced solid tumor such as melanoma, head and neck, liver or kidney cancer. This sequence uses TRBV7-3 and TRBJ2-3; 6 matching bases give a weak D call of TRBD2. The sequenced sample was CD4+ or CD8+ T cells sorted from blood, obtained in a trial of the OX40 agonist ivuxolimab. Read as DNA, the sequence is TGTGCCAGCGGGCCCCGGGGGACAGATACGCAGTATTTT. This encodes CASGPRGTDTQYF.